This T cell receptor (beta chain) was sequenced in a study of metastatic and nonmetastatic thyroid tumors. For the study at large: The authors compared repertoires across blood and tumor or nodule tissue from malignant and benign thyroid patients. Study-wide findings and caveats: Reportedly, malignant thyroid tumors had significantly higher TCR beta diversity than benign nodules, in blood and tumor.

This clone was detected ten times or more. The antigen is not known. MiXCR was used by TCRdb to re-call the PCR reads. This sample has some 40,000 clones, with 20% to 25% found just once. Thyroid surgery was performed in patients who had received no treatment beforehand. The V gene's germline CDR1 is MNHEY and CDR2 SVGAGI. V trimming: 0 bases; J trimming: 6 bases; junction bases outside the gene matches: 8. CDR3 length: 17 residues. Sequencing used tumor tissue. The TCR comes from a female donor with papillary thyroid cancer or a benign thyroid nodule (not recorded which). Some clones in this sample may be carry-over from other donors' samples. V and J are TRBV6-5 and TRBJ2-2; TRBD2 matches at 9 bases. CDR3 sequence: CASSYSSGTSLAGELFF. The CDR3 DNA sequence: TGTGCCAGCAGTTACTCCTCCGGGACTAGCCTCGCCGGGGAGCTGTTTTTT.